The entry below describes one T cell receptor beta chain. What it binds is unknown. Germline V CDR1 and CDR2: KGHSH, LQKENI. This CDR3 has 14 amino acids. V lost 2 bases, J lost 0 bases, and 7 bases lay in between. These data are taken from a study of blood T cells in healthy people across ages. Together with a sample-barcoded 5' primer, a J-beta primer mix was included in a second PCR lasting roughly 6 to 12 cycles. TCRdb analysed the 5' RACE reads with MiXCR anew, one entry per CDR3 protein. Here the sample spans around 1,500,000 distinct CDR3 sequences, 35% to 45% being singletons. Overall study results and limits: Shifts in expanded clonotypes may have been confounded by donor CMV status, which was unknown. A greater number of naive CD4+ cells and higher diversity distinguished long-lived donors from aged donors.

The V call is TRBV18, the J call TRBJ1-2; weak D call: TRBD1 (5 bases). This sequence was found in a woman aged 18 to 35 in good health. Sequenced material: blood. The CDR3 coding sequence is TGTGCCAGCTCACCAGGGGCGCCTAACTATGGCTACACCTTC. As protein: CASSPGAPNYGYTF. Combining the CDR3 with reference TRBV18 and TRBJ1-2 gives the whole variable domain NAGVMQNPRHLVRRRGQEARLRCSPMKGHSHVYWYRQLPEEGLKFMVYLQKENIIDESGMPKERFSAEFPKEGPSILRIQQVVRGDSAAYFCASSPGAPNYGYTFGSGTRLTVV.